One and the same sample provided the 13 T cell receptor beta chains below, sequenced in a study of shared clonotypes between healthy human individuals. Clones were read by immunoSEQ multiplex PCR, and TCRdb kept only the in-frame ones, dropping some. The sample contains around 940,000 clones, less than 85% of which appear only once. Sequenced: memory CD4+ T cells sorted from blood. Specified subset: CD45RA-negative fraction. Every receptor here comes from a man younger than 30 in good health.

The table lists this clone with a count of one. The chain employs TRBV2 and TRBJ1-1, with D possibly being TRBD1 (6 bases). CDR3 length: 14 amino acids. Trimming took off 7 bases at V and 3 bases at J, with 15 bases between the two ends. Germline assignment: CDR1 SNHLY and CDR2 FYNNEI. CDR3 loop: CASTTTAGDTEAFF. For the CDR3, the DNA is TGTGCCAGCACGACAACGGCAGGGGACACTGAAGCTTTCTTT.

The chain carries TRBV5-6 and TRBJ2-6, with D uncertain. Trimming took 3 bases from V and 0 from J, leaving 10 bases between them. The CDR3 is 16 amino acids. Germline V gene lookup returns CDR1 SGHDT and CDR2 YYEEEE. In nucleotides, the CDR3 is TGTGCCAGCAGCTCCCCCCGGAACTCTGGGGCCAACGTCCTGACTTTC. This gives the protein CASSSPRNSGANVLTF.

The chain employs TRBV4-3 and TRBJ2-6; a possible D gene is TRBD1 (6 bases). The CDR3 spans 18 residues. CDR1 is LGHNA and CDR2 is YSLEER in the germline V gene. Trimming pared 4 bases from V and 0 bases from J, leaving 16 bases between. The CDR3 is CASSPRTASSSGANVLTF. The CDR3 nucleotides are TGCGCCAGCAGCCCAAGGACAGCTTCTAGCTCTGGGGCCAACGTCCTGACTTTC.

To note about this clone: The junction departs from germline at one end; a sequencing error may be responsible. The chain joins TRBV6-1 to TRBJ1-1, with 8 positions matching TRBD1. CDR1 is MNHNS, CDR2 SASEGT, per germline. The CDR3 contains 16 residues. CDR3 nucleotides: TGTGCCATCAGTGAGTCCAGGGGGCAGGGGAACACTGAAGCTTTCTTT. It encodes CAISESRGQGNTEAFF.

This clone was seen a few times. The V call is TRBV7-9, the J call TRBJ2-1; D might be TRBD2 (6 bases). CDR3 length equals 15 residues. The V end was cut by 3 bases, the J end by 8 bases, with 17 bases between. Germline V gives CDR1 SEHNR, CDR2 FQNEAQ (reference sequence). The CDR3: CASSFDPGVRDEQFF. The CDR3 DNA reads as TGTGCCAGCAGCTTTGACCCGGGAGTTAGGGATGAGCAGTTCTTC.

The DNA of the CDR3 is TGTGCCAGCAGCTTTGTTGCTGGGACAGGGTCACGGTATGGCTACACCTTC. This sequence encodes CASSFVAGTGSRYGYTF. This chain links TRBV7-9 with TRBJ1-2; TRBD1 aligns across 9 bases. Germline V gene data show CDR1 as SEHNR and CDR2 as FQNEAQ (reference sequence). The CDR3 extends over 17 amino acids. The V and J ends lost 3 bases and 5 bases, in that order; junction bases with no gene match: 13.

This clone was recorded only once. The chain uses TRBV30 and TRBJ2-1, with no clear D. CDR1 and CDR2 (germline): GTSNPN, SVGIG (reference sequence). CDR3 length: 12 residues. Trimming removed 2 bases at V and 8 bases at J, with 10 bases between. The CDR3 here is CAWSRWKDEQFF. As DNA, the CDR3 is TGTGCCTGGAGTAGGTGGAAGGATGAGCAGTTCTTC.

In this sample, this clone turned up a few times. V usage is TRBV5-1 and J usage is TRBJ2-3; 11 bases fit TRBD1. V was clipped by 1 base and J by 2 bases; unmatched bases: 6. This CDR3 spans 17 amino acids. The germline gives CDR1 SGHRS, CDR2 YFSETQ. This chain's CDR3 is CASSLLDRGQNTDTQYF. DNA for the CDR3: TGCGCCAGCAGCTTGTTGGACAGGGGGCAAAACACAGATACGCAGTATTTT.

The chain couples TRBV20-1 to TRBJ2-3; D remains ambiguous. Germline CDR1 and CDR2: DFQATT and SNEGSKA (reference sequence). This CDR3 comprises 11 residues. Trimming stripped 5 bases from V and 5 bases from J, with 8 bases between. CDR3 loop: CSASGGDTQYF. DNA of the CDR3: TGCAGTGCTTCGGGTGGAGATACGCAGTATTTT.

J is TRBJ1-1 and V is TRBV7-9; 7 bases are shared with TRBD1. CDR3 size: 14 residues. Trimming cost V 5 bases and J 1 base; bases outside gene matches: 4. The germline CDR1 and CDR2 sequences are SEHNR and FQNEAQ (reference sequence). The CDR3 reads CASSPQGSNTEAFF. CDR3 in DNA: TGTGCCAGCAGCCCACAGGGGTCGAACACTGAAGCTTTCTTT.

The chain employs TRBV10-3 and TRBJ2-3, with unresolved D. This CDR3 is 12 amino acids long. Germline V gives CDR1 ENHRY, CDR2 SYGVKD. V lost 10 bases, J lost 2 bases, and 10 bases lay in between. The CDR3: CATTDSTDTQYF. CDR3 sequence (DNA): TGTGCCACAACTGACTCCACAGATACGCAGTATTTT.

The chain links TRBV19 to TRBJ1-5; 8 bases align to TRBD1. Germline CDR1 LNHDA, CDR2 SQIVND (reference sequence). Unmatched junction bases numbered 4, after V lost 4 bases and J lost 5 bases. This CDR3 comprises 14 residues. The CDR3 is CASSTGQGYQPQHF. Here the CDR3 DNA reads TGTGCCAGTAGTACAGGACAGGGATATCAGCCCCAGCATTTT. The whole variable domain, remainder taken from reference TRBV19 and TRBJ1-5, is DGGITQSPKYLFRKEGQNVTLSCEQNLNHDAMYWYRQDPGQGLRLIYYSQIVNDFQKGDIAEGYSVSREKKESFPLTVTSAQKNPTAFYLCASSTGQGYQPQHFGDGTRLSIL.

This clone was counted a few times. The chain is built from TRBV9 and TRBJ1-4, with D unclear. CDR3 length: 13 residues. The ends were cut back, 4 bases at V and 8 bases at J, with 12 bases in the middle. Germline V gene data show CDR1 as SGDLS and CDR2 as YYNGEE. The CDR3 DNA reads TGTGCCAGCAGCCCCTATCTCCGAGAAAAACTGTTTTTT. It codes for CASSPYLREKLFF.